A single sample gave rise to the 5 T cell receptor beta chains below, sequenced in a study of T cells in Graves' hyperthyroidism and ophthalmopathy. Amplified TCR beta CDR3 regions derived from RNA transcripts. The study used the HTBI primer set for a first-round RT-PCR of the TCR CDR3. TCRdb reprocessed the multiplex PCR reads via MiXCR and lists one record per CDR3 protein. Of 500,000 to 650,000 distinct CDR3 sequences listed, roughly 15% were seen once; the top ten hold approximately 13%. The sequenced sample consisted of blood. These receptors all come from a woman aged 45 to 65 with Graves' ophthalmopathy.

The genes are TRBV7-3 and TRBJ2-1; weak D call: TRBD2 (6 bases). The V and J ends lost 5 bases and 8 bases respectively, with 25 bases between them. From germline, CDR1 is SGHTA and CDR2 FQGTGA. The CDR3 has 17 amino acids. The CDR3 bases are TGTGCCAGCAGCCCTCACCCCGCGACTAGAACGTTCGATGAGCAGTTCTTC. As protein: CASSPHPATRTFDEQFF.

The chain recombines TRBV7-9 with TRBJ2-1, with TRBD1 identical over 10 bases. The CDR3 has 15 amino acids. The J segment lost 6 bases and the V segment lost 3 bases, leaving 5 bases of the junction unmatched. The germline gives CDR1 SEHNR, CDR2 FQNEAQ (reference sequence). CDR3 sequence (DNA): TGTGCCAGCAGCTTCCGGGACAGGGGAATCAATGAGCAGTTCTTC. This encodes CASSFRDRGINEQFF.

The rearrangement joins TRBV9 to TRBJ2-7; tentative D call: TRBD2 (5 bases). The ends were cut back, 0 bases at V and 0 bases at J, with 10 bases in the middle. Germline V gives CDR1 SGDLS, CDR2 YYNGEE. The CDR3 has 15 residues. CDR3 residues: CASSVEEGNSYEQYF. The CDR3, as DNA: TGTGCCAGCAGCGTAGAAGAGGGAAACTCCTACGAGCAGTACTTC.

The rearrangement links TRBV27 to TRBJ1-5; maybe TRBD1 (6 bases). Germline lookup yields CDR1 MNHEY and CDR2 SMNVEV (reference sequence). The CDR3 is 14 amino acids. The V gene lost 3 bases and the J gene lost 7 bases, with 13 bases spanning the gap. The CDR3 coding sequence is TGTGCCAGCAGTTTGAGGGGGTTTGGACAGCCCCAGCATTTT. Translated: CASSLRGFGQPQHF.

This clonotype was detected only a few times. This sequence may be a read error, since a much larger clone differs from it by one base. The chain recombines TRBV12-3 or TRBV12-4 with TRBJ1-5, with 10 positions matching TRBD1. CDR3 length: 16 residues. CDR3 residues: CASSWGDRGLDHPQHF. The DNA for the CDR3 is TGTGCCAGCAGTTGGGGGGACAGGGGCCTCGATCATCCCCAGCATTTT.